The 15 T cell receptor beta chains presented below share a single source sample, sequenced in a study of PD-L1 blockade in urothelial cancer. This table comes from immunoSEQ multiplex PCR, and its TCRdb copy is limited to in-frame clones, with some not included. The sample has approximately 83,000 clones, 83% seen once; the top ten hold roughly 8%. The time point here: peripheral blood 6 weeks after treatment start. Material: PBMCs, obtained around atezolizumab (anti-PD-L1) treatment. The source is a man in his sixties or seventies with urothelial cancer.

The chain has TRBV6-5 and TRBJ1-6, with unresolved D. There are 14 residues in the CDR3. Trimming cost V 2 bases and J 4 bases, with 6 bases left between them. From germline, CDR1 is MNHEY and CDR2 SVGAGI. The CDR3 spells CASSYERYNSPLHF. CDR3 coding DNA: TGTGCCAGCAGTTACGAACGGTATAATTCACCCCTCCACTTT.

The gene calls are TRBV6-5 and TRBJ1-5, with D hard to call. The V and J ends lost 6 bases and 0 bases respectively, with 6 bases between them. The CDR3 extends over 13 amino acids. Looked up from germline, CDR1 is MNHEY and CDR2 is SVGAGI. The chain's CDR3 is CASRTSSNQPQHF. As DNA, the CDR3 is TGTGCCAGCAGAACAAGTAGCAATCAGCCCCAGCATTTT.

The V and J genes are TRBV18 and TRBJ1-5, with 10 bases matching TRBD1. Looked up from germline, CDR1 is KGHSH and CDR2 is LQKENI. J lost 6 bases, V lost 3 bases, and 8 bases had no gene match. This CDR3 contains 16 residues. The CDR3 is CASSPGTGAIGQPQHF. The DNA of the CDR3 is TGTGCCAGCTCACCCGGGACAGGGGCTATCGGTCAGCCCCAGCATTTT.

This chain joins TRBV5-1 and TRBJ1-1; D may be TRBD1 (6 bases). The germline V and J ends were trimmed by 0 bases and 7 bases, with 10 bases remaining between them. The CDR3 runs to 13 residues. CDR1 is SGHRS, CDR2 YFSETQ, per germline. CDR3 DNA sequence: TGCGCCAGCAGCTTGGAGGGGGAAGGTGAAGCTTTCTTT. Protein: CASSLEGEGEAFF.

This clone appeared a single time. The gene calls are TRBV5-1 and TRBJ1-2, with 7 positions matching TRBD1. Looked up from germline, CDR1 is SGHRS and CDR2 is YFSETQ. J gave up 2 bases and V 4 bases, and 11 bases lay outside the gene matches. The CDR3 runs 16 residues. The CDR3 DNA reads as TGCGCCAGCAGCCCATCGACTTACAGGGGAAACTATGGCTACACCTTC. Encoded protein: CASSPSTYRGNYGYTF.

The chain combines TRBV5-1 with TRBJ1-2; possibly TRBD1 for D (5 bases). CDR1 and CDR2 (germline): SGHRS, YFSETQ. The V and J ends lost 7 bases and 3 bases respectively, with 19 bases between them. This CDR3 region has 15 residues. The CDR3 DNA follows: TGCGCCAGCTGCGGGCGGGGGAGGGTTGACTATGGCTACACCTTC. Translation: CASCGRGRVDYGYTF. Combining the CDR3 with reference TRBV5-1 and TRBJ1-2 gives the whole variable domain KAGVTQTPRYLIKTRGQQVTLSCSPISGHRSVSWYQQTPGQGLQFLFEYFSETQRNKGNFPGRFSGRQFSNSRSEMNVSTLELGDSALYLCASCGRGRVDYGYTFGSGTRLTVV.

V gene TRBV18 combines with J gene TRBJ2-7; perhaps TRBD1 as D (5 bases). Germline CDR1 KGHSH, CDR2 LQKENI. The CDR3 extends over 11 amino acids. Trimming left V 3 bases short and J 7 bases short, with 7 bases between. The CDR3 DNA reads as TGTGCCAGCTCACCTCGGACAGAGCAGTACTTC. Protein product: CASSPRTEQYF.

V and J are TRBV19 and TRBJ1-1, with 7 bases matching TRBD1. Germline trimming cut 5 bases from V and 5 bases from J; bases unmatched to any gene: 2. The CDR3 totals 12 residues. CDR1 is LNHDA, CDR2 SQIVND, per germline (reference sequence). The CDR3 reads CASSVQGTEAFF. Written as DNA, the CDR3 is TGTGCCAGTAGTGTACAGGGGACTGAAGCTTTCTTT.

CDR3 protein: CASSSTGSGGYTF. The CDR3 nucleotides are TGTGCCAGCAGCTCAACAGGGAGTGGTGGCTACACCTTC. J is TRBJ1-2 and V is TRBV7-3, with D maybe TRBD1 (6 bases). V was trimmed by 4 bases and J by 7 bases, leaving 13 bases between them. The CDR3 covers 13 residues. Germline CDR1 is SGHTA and CDR2 is FQGTGA.

This sequence joins TRBV9 and TRBJ2-3; TRBD2 is a possible D gene (6 bases). Per germline, CDR1 SGDLS and CDR2 YYNGEE. V was trimmed by 4 bases and J by 4 bases, leaving 13 bases between them. The length of the CDR3 is 14 residues. The CDR3, as DNA: TGTGCCAGCAGCATCCGGGAGCTAGCAGATACGCAGTATTTT. Translated: CASSIRELADTQYF.

This rearrangement joins TRBV7-9 to TRBJ2-5; unclear D gene. CDR1 and CDR2 from the germline V gene are SEHNR and FQNEAQ (reference sequence). The CDR3 has 14 residues. Trimming left V 2 bases short and J 5 bases short, with 12 bases between. CDR3 in DNA: TGTGCCAGCAGCTTAACGTCAGGTGACGAGACCCAGTACTTC. It yields the protein CASSLTSGDETQYF.

The rearrangement uses TRBV5-1 and TRBJ1-5; possible D gene TRBD1, 6 bases. With 2 bases removed from V and 7 bases from J, the gap between germline ends came to 10 bases. This CDR3 comprises 13 residues. CDR1 is SGHRS and CDR2 is YFSETQ in the germline V gene. CDR3 region: CASSLQQGQPQHF. Written as DNA, the CDR3 is TGCGCCAGCAGCTTACAACAGGGCCAGCCCCAGCATTTT.

The V gene is TRBV5-1, the J gene TRBJ2-7; 10 bases agree with TRBD2. Germline trimming cut 4 bases from V and 5 bases from J; bases unmatched to any gene: 12. There are 16 residues in the CDR3. The V gene's germline CDR1 is SGHRS and CDR2 YFSETQ. The CDR3 reads CASSGSLAGVFDEQYF. The CDR3 coding sequence is TGCGCCAGCAGCGGATCCCTAGCGGGAGTTTTCGACGAGCAGTACTTC.

The rearrangement links TRBV5-4 to TRBJ1-1; D is uncertain. The CDR3 has 13 residues. Between the trimmed V and J ends, which lost 4 bases and 7 bases, there was a span of 14 bases. The germline CDR1 and CDR2 sequences are SGHNT and YYREEE (reference sequence). This CDR3 is CASSQKRGFEAFF. The CDR3 DNA reads TGTGCCAGCAGCCAGAAACGGGGATTTGAAGCTTTCTTT.

The rearrangement joins TRBV4-2 to TRBJ2-5; D might be TRBD2 (6 bases). Germline V gives CDR1 LGHNA, CDR2 YNFKEQ. The CDR3 is 15 amino acids. V lost 0 bases and J 5 bases, leaving 13 bases between the germline ends. In DNA, the CDR3 is TGTGCCAGCAGCCAAGATCGGTCTAGCGAGGAGACCCAGTACTTC. It yields the protein CASSQDRSSEETQYF.